This T cell receptor beta chain was obtained from a study of blood T cell repertoires in COVID-19. Study context: Acute and convalescent COVID-19 specimens originated in the United States, Italy and Spain. PBMCs, B-cell-depleted T cells, or T cells provided the cDNA or gDNA that made up the material.

Seattle patient enrollment occurred during active infection, with longitudinal follow-up thereafter. Under the authors' procedure: Researchers report that nucleated cell counts were estimated from reference gene primer amplification. Sequenced by immunoSEQ multiplex PCR; TCRdb stores in-frame clones only, minus some. The V and J calls and clone size are taken from that table; D and trimming were inferred from the DNA. The table shows about 180,000 clones, with about 81% occurring only once. V lost 3 bases and J 8 bases, leaving 17 bases between the germline ends. Germline V gene data show CDR1 as SGHRS and CDR2 as YFSETQ. The CDR3 length is 14 residues.

This TCR was recovered from an elderly woman with COVID-19, enrolled during active disease. The rearrangement joins TRBV5-1 to TRBJ1-2, with D maybe TRBD1 (6 bases). The sample comprised peripheral blood. DNA of the CDR3: TGCGCCAGCAGCTCACAGACAGGCCTGGGAGGCTACACCTTC. Translating it yields CASSSQTGLGGYTF.